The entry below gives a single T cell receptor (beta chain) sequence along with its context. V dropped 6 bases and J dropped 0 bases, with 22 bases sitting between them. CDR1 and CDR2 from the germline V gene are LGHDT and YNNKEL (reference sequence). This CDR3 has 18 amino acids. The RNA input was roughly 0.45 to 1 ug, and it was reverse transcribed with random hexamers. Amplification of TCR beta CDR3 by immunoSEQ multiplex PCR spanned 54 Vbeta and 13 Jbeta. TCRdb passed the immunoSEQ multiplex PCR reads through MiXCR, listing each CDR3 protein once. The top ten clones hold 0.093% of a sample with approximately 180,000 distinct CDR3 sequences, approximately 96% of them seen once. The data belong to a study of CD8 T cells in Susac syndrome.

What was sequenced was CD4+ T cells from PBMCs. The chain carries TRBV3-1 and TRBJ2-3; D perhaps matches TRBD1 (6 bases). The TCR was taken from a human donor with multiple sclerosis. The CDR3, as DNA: TGTGCCAGCAGAAAAGGCGTTAGGACAGCCATTAGCACAGATACGCAGTATTTT. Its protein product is CASRKGVRTAISTDTQYF.